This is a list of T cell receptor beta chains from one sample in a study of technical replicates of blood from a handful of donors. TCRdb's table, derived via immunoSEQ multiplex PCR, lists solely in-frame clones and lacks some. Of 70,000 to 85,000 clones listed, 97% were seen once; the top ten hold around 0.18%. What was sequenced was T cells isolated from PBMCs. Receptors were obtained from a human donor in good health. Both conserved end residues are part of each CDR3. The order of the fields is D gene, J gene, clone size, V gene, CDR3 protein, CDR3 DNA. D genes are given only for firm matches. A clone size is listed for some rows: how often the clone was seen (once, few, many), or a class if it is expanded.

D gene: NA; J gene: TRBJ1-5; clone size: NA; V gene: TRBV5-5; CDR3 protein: CASRLHPSGQPQHF; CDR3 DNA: TGTGCCAGCAGACTCCATCCTTCGGGGCAGCCCCAGCATTTT
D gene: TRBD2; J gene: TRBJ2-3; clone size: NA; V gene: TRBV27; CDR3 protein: CASSPLAGERTDTQYF; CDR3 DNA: TGTGCCAGCAGTCCCCTAGCGGGAGAGAGGACAGATACGCAGTATTTT
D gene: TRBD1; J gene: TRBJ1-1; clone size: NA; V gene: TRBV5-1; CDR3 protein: CASSRRGDRGPLATEAFF; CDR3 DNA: TGCGCCAGCAGCCGCCGTGGGGACAGGGGGCCTTTAGCCACTGAAGCTTTCTTT
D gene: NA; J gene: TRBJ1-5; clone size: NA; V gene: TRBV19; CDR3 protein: CASTQVSHGQPQHF; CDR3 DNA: TGTGCCAGTACCCAGGTCAGTCACGGTCAGCCCCAGCATTTT
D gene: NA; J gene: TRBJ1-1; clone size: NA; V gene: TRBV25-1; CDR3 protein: CASSLFSDTEAFF; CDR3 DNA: TGTGCCAGCAGTCTGTTCTCGGACACTGAAGCTTTCTTT
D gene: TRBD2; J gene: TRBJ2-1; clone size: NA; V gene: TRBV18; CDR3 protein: CASSPEASGGPTNEQFF; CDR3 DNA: TGTGCCAGCTCACCAGAAGCTAGCGGGGGACCCACCAATGAGCAGTTCTTC
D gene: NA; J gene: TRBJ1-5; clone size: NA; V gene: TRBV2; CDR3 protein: CASSSGVYSNQPQHF; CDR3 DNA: TGTGCCAGCAGTTCAGGGGTTTATAGCAATCAGCCCCAGCATTTT
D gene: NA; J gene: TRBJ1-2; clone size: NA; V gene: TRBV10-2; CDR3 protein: CASSTGNGYTF; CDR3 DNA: TGCGCCAGCAGTACAGGGAATGGCTACACCTTC
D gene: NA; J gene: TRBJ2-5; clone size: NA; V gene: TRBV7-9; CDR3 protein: CASSGDRVLRETQYF; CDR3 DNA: TGTGCCAGCAGTGGAGATCGGGTTTTGAGGGAGACCCAGTACTTC
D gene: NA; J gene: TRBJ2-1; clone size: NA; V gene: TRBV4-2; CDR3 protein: CASCEEAKSSHEQFF; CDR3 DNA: TGTGCCAGCTGTGAAGAGGCTAAGTCTTCCCATGAGCAGTTCTTC
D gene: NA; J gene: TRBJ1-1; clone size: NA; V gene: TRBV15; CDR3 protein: CAAGGVNTEAFF; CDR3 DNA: TGTGCCGCTGGGGGGGTGAACACTGAAGCTTTCTTT
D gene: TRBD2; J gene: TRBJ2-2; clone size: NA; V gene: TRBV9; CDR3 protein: CASSVGLAGRANTGELFF; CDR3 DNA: TGTGCCAGCAGCGTAGGACTAGCGGGACGCGCGAACACCGGGGAGCTGTTTTTT
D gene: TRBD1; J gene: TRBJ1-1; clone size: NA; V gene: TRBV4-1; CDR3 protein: CASSLGTGGPEAFF; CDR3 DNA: TGCGCCAGCAGCCTTGGGACAGGGGGTCCTGAAGCTTTCTTT
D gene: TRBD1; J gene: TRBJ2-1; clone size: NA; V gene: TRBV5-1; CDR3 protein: CASSLRQGLGEQFF; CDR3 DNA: TGCGCCAGCAGCCTACGACAGGGCCTGGGTGAGCAGTTCTTC
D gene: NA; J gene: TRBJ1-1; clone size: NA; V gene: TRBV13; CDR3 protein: CASSLGLGRARGTEAFF; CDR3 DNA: TGTGCCAGCAGCTTAGGGCTAGGGCGGGCCCGGGGCACTGAAGCTTTCTTT
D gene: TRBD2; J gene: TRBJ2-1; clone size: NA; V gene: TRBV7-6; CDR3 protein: CASSLYIGGAPDEQFF; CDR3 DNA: TGTGCCAGCAGCTTGTATATCGGGGGGGCCCCCGATGAGCAGTTCTTC
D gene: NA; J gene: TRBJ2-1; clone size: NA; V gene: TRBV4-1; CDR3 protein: CASSQDNYNEQFF; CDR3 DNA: TGCGCCAGCAGCCAAGATAACTACAATGAGCAGTTCTTC
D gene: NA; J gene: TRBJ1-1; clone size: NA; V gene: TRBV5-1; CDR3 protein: CASSLGRGNTEAFF; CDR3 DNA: TGCGCCAGCAGCTTGGGTCGGGGGAACACTGAAGCTTTCTTT
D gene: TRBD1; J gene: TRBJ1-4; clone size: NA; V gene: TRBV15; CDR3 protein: CATSRTTGVANEKLFF; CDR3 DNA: TGTGCCACCAGCAGAACAACAGGGGTTGCTAATGAAAAACTGTTTTTT
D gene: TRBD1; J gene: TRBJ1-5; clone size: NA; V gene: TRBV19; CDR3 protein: CASSNRQTGAIGSTQHF; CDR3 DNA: TGTGCCAGTAGTAACCGACAGACAGGGGCGATTGGGTCTACCCAGCATTTT
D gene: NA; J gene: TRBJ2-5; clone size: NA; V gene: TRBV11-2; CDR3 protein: CASSLDRRETQYF; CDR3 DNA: TGTGCCAGCAGCTTAGATAGGAGAGAGACCCAGTACTTC
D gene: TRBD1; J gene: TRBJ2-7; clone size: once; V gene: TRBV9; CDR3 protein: CASSATGGSYEQYF; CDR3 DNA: TGTGCCAGCAGCGCCACAGGGGGGTCCTACGAGCAGTACTTC
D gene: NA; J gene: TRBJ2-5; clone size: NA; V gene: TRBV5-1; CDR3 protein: CASRGGGETQYF; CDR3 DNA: TGCGCCAGCAGAGGAGGAGGAGAGACCCAGTACTTC
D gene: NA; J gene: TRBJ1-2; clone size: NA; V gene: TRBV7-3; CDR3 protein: CASSLYARGLDYGYTF; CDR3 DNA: TGTGCCAGCAGCTTATATGCGCGGGGATTAGACTATGGCTACACCTTC
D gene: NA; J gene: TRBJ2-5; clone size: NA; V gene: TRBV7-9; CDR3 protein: CASSLVREFSYF; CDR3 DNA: TGTGCCAGCAGCTTAGTCCGGGAGTTTTCGTACTTC
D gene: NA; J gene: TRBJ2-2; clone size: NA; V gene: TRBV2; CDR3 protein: CASRQQGSNTGELFF; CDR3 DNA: TGTGCCAGCAGACAACAGGGATCGAACACCGGGGAGCTGTTTTTT
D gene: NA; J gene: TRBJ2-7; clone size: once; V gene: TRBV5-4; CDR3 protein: CASSLVQRGGKQYF; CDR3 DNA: TGTGCCAGCAGCTTGGTGCAGAGGGGAGGCAAGCAGTACTTC
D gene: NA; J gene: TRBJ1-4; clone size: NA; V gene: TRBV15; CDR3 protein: CATSRKGNEKLFF; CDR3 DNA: TGTGCCACCAGCAGGAAGGGGAATGAAAAACTGTTTTTT
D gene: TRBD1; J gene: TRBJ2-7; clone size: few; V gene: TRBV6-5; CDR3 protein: CASRKGQGYEQYF; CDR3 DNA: TGTGCCAGCAGGAAGGGACAGGGGTACGAGCAGTACTTC
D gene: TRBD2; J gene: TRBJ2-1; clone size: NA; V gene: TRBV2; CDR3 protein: CASSPGLGHNEQFF; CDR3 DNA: TGTGCCAGCAGTCCGGGACTAGGACACAATGAGCAGTTCTTC
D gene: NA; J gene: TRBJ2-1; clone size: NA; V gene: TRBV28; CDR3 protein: CASTITISSYNEQFF; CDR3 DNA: TGTGCCAGCACCATAACGATTAGCTCCTACAATGAGCAGTTCTTC
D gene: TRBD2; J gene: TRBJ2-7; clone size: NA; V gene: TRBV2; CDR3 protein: CASSDELAGAESYEQYF; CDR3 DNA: TGTGCCAGCAGTGACGAACTAGCGGGGGCCGAAAGCTACGAGCAGTACTTC
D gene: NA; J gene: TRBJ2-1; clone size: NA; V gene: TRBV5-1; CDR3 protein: CASSLPTNNEQFF; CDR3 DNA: TGCGCCAGCAGCTTGCCTACTAACAATGAGCAGTTCTTC
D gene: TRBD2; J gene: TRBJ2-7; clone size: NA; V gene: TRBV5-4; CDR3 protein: CASSSGLAGLEQYF; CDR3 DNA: TGTGCCAGCAGCTCAGGACTAGCGGGTCTCGAGCAGTACTTC
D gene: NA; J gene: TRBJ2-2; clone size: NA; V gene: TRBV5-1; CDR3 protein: CASRSESGFTGELFF; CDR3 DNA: TGCGCCAGCCGTTCGGAGAGTGGGTTCACCGGGGAGCTGTTTTTT
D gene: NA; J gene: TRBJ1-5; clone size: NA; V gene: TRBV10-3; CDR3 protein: CAISEETGGYQPQHF; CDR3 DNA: TGTGCCATCAGTGAAGAGACGGGAGGTTATCAGCCCCAGCATTTT
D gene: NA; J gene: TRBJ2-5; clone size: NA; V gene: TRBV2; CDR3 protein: CASSESGAETQYF; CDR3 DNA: TGTGCCAGCAGTGAAAGTGGGGCGGAGACCCAGTACTTC
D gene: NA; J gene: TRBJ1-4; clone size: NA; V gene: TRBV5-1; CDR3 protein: CASSPWGGTNEKLFF; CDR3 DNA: TGCGCCAGCAGCCCATGGGGGGGCACTAATGAAAAACTGTTTTTT
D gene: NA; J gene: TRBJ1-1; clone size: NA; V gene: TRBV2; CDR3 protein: CASSEQTRPEAFF; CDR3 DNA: TGTGCCAGCAGTGAACAGACACGCCCCGAAGCTTTCTTT
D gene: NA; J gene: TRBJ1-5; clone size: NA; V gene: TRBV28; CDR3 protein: CASSFRIQGQPQHF; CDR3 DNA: TGTGCCAGCAGTTTCCGCATCCAGGGTCAGCCCCAGCATTTT
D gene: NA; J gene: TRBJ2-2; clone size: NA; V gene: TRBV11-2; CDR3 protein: CAIGQTSLRGELFF; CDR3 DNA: TGTGCCATCGGCCAGACTTCGCTTCGCGGGGAGCTGTTTTTT
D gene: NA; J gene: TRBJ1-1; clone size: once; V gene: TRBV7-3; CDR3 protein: CASSQGTYTEAFF; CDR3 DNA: TGTGCCAGCAGTCAAGGGACATACACTGAAGCTTTCTTT
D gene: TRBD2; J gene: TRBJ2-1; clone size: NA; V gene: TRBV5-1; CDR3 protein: CASSTTSGGTNEQFF; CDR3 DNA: TGCGCCAGCAGCACGACTAGCGGGGGCACGAATGAGCAGTTCTTC
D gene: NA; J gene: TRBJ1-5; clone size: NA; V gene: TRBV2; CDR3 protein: CASSLWQNNQPQHF; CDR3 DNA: TGTGCCAGCAGTTTATGGCAGAACAATCAGCCCCAGCATTTT
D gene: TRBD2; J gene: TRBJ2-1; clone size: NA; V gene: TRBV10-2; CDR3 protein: CASSDTSGGDNEQFF; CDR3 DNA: TGCGCCAGCAGTGATACTAGCGGGGGCGACAATGAGCAGTTCTTC
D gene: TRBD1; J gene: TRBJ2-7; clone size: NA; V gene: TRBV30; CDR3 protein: CAWTGQGLSYEQYF; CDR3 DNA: TGTGCCTGGACGGGACAGGGGCTCTCCTACGAGCAGTACTTC
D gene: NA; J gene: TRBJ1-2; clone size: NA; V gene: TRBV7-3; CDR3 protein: CASSLRPGDPIYGYTF; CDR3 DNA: TGTGCCAGCAGCCTTAGGCCGGGGGATCCCATCTATGGCTACACCTTC
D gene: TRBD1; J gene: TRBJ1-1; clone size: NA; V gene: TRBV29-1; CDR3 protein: CSVRGQGATEAFF; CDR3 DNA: TGCAGCGTCCGAGGACAGGGGGCAACTGAAGCTTTCTTT
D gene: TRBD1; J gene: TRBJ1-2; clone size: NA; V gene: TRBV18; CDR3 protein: CASSPRSVTGVYGYTF; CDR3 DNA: TGTGCCAGCTCACCGAGGTCGGTCACAGGGGTCTATGGCTACACCTTC
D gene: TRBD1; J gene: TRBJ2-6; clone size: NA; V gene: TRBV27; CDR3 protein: CASSSGTGSAGANVLTF; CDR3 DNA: TGTGCCAGCAGTTCCGGGACAGGGTCGGCTGGGGCCAACGTCCTGACTTTC
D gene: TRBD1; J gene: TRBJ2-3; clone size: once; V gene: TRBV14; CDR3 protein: CASSPRTRQGGWADTQYF; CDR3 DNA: TGTGCCAGCAGCCCTCGCACTAGACAGGGCGGGTGGGCAGATACGCAGTATTTT
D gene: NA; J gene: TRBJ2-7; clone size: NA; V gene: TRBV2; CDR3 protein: CASSPDRYEQYF; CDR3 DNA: TGTGCCAGCAGTCCCGACAGATACGAGCAGTACTTC
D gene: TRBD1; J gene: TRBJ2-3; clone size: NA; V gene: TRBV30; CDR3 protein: CAWRAAGTGGAGTQYF; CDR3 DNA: TGTGCCTGGAGAGCCGCCGGGACAGGAGGGGCAGGTACGCAGTATTTT
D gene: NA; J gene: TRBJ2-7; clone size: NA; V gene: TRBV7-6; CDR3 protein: CASSLGSGDLRDYEQYF; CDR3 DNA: TGTGCCAGCAGCTTAGGTAGCGGAGATCTAAGAGACTACGAGCAGTACTTC
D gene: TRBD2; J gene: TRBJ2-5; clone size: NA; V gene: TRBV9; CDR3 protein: CASSVGGGTGQWETQYF; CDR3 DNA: TGTGCCAGCAGCGTAGGGGGGGGGACCGGGCAGTGGGAGACCCAGTACTTC
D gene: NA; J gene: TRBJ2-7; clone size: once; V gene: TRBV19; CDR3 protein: CASSMVSPGVGEQYF; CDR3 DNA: TGTGCCAGTAGTATGGTATCTCCGGGGGTTGGGGAGCAGTACTTC
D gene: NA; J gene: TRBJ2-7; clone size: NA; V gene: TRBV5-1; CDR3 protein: CASSFNSEQYF; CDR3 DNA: TGCGCCAGCAGCTTCAACTCCGAGCAGTACTTC
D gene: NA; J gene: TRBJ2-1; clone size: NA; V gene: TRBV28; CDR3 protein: CASKASEEREEQFF; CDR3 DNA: TGTGCCAGCAAGGCCTCTGAGGAGCGTGAAGAGCAGTTCTTC
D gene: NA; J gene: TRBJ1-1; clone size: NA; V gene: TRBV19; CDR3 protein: CASSPQGILNTEAFF; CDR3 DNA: TGTGCCAGTAGTCCTCAGGGTATCCTGAACACTGAAGCTTTCTTT